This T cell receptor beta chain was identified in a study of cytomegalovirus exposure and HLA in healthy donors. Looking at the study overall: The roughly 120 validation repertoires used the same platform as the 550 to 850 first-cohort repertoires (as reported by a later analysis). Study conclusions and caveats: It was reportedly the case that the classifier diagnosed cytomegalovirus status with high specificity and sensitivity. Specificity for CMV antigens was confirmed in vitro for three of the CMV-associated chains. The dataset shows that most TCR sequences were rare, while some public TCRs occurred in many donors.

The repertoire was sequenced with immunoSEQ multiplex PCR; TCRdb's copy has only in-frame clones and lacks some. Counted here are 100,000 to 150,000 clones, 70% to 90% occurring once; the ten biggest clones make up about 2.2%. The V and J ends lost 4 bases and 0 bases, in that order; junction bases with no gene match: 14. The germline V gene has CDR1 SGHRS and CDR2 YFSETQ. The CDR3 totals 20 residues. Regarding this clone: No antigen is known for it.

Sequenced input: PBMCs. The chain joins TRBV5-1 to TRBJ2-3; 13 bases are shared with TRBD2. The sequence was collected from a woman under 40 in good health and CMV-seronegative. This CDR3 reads CASSLGLPGLAGSSTDTQYF. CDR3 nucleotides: TGCGCCAGCAGCCTGGGACTTCCGGGACTAGCGGGGAGTAGCACAGATACGCAGTATTTT. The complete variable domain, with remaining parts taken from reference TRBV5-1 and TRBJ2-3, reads KAGVTQTPRYLIKTRGQQVTLSCSPISGHRSVSWYQQTPGQGLQFLFEYFSETQRNKGNFPGRFSGRQFSNSRSEMNVSTLELGDSALYLCASSLGLPGLAGSSTDTQYFGPGTRLTVL.